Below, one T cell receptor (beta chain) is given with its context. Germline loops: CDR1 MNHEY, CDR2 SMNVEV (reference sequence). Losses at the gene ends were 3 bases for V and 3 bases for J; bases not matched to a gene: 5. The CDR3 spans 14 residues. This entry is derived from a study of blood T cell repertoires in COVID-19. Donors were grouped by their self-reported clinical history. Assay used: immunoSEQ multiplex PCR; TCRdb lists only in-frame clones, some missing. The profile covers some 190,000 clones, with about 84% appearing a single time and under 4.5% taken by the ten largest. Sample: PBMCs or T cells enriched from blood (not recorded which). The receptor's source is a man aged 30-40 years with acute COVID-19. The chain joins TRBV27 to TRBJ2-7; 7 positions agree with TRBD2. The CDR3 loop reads CASSFKRGFYEQYF. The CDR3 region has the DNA TGTGCCAGCAGTTTCAAGCGGGGTTTCTACGAGCAGTACTTC.